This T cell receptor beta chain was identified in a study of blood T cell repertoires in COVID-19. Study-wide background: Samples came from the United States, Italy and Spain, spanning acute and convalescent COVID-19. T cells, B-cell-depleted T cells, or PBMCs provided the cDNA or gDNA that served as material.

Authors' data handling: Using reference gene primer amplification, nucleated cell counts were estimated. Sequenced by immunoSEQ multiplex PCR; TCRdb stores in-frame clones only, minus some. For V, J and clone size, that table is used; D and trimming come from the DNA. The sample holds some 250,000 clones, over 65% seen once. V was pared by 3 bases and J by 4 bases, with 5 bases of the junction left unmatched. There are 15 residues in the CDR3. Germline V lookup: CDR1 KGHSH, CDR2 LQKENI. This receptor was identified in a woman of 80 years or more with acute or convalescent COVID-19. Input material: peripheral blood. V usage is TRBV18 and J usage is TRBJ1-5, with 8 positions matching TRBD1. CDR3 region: CASSPQGARNQPQHF. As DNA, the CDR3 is TGTGCCAGCTCACCCCAGGGGGCTAGGAATCAGCCCCAGCATTTT.